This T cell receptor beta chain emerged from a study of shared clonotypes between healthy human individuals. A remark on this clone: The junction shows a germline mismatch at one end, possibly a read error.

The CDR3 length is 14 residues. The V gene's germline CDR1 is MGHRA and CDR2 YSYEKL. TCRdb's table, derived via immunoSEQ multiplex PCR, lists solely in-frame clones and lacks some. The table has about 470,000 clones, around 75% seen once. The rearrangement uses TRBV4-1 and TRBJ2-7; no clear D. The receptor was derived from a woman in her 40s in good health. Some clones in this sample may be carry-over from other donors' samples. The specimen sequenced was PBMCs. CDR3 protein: CASSPRFATWGADF. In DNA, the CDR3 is TGCGCCAGCAGCCCGCGTTTCGCAACTTGGGGTGCGGACTTC.